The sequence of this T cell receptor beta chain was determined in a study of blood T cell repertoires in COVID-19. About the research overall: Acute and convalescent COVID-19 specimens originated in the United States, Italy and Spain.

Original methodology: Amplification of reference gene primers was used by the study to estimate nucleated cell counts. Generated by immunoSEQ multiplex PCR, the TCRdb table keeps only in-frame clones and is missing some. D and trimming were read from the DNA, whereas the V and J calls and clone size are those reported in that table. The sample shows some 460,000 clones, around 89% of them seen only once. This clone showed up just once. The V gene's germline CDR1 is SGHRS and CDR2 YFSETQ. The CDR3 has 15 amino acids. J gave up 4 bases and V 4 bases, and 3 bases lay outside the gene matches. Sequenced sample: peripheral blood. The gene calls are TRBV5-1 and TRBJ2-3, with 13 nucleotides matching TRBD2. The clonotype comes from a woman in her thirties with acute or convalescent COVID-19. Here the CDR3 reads CASSRTSGGSDTQYF. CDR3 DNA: TGCGCCAGCAGCCGGACTAGCGGGGGATCAGATACGCAGTATTTT.